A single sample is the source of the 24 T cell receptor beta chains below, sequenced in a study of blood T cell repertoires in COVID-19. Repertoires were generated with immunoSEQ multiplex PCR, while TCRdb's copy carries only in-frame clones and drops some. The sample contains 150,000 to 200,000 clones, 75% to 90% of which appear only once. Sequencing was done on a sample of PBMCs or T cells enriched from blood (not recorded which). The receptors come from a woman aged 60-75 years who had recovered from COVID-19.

CDR3 in DNA: TGTGCCAGCAGGGGCCGTGGGAGGTCTCCCCTCCACTTT. This encodes CASRGRGRSPLHF. This rearrangement joins TRBV27 to TRBJ1-6, with unresolved D. The germline V gene has CDR1 MNHEY and CDR2 SMNVEV (reference sequence). The CDR3 is 13 residues long. V lost 6 bases and J 13 bases, leaving 16 bases between the germline ends.

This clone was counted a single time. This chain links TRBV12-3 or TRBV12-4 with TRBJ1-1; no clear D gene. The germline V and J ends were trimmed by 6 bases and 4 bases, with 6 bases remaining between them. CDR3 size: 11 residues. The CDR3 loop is CASSPGTEAFF. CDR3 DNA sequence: TGTGCCAGCAGCCCCGGCACTGAAGCTTTCTTT.

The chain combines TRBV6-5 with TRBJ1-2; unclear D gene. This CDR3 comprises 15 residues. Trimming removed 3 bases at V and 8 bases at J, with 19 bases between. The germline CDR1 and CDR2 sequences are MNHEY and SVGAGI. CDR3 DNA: TGTGCCAGCAGTTATGATCCCACGGCCTCGGGGGGCTACACCTTC. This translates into CASSYDPTASGGYTF.

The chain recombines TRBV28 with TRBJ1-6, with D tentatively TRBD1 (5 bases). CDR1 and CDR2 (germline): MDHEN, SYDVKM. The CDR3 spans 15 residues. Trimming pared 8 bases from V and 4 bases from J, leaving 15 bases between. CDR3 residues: CASARDAGYNSPLHF. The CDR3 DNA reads TGTGCCAGCGCGAGGGACGCGGGATATAATTCACCCCTCCACTTT.

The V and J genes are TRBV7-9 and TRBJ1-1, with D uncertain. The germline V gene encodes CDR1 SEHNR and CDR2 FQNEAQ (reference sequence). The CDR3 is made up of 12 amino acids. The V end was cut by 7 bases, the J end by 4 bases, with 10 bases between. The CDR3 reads CASNPVGTEAFF. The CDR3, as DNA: TGTGCCAGCAACCCAGTTGGCACTGAAGCTTTCTTT.

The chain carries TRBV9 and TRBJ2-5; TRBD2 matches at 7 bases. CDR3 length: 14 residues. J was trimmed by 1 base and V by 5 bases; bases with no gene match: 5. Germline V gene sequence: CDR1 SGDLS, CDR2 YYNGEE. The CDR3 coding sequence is TGTGCCAGCAGTCAGGTAGCGGGCCAAGAGACCCAGTACTTC. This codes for CASSQVAGQETQYF.

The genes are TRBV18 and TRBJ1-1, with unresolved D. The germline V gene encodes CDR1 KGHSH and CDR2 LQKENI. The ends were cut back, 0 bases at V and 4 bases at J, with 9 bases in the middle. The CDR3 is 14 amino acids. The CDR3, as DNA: TGTGCCAGCTCACCACCGCCCACGGGCACTGAAGCTTTCTTT. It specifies CASSPPPTGTEAFF. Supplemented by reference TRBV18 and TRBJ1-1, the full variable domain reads NAGVMQNPRHLVRRRGQEARLRCSPMKGHSHVYWYRQLPEEGLKFMVYLQKENIIDESGMPKERFSAEFPKEGPSILRIQQVVRGDSAAYFCASSPPPTGTEAFFGQGTRLTVV.

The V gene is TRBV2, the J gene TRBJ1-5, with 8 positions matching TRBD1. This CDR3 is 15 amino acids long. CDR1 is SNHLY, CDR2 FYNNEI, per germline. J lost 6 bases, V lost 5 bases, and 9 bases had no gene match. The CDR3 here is CASSYTGGGGQPQHF. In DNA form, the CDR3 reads TGTGCCAGCAGTTATACAGGGGGAGGAGGTCAGCCCCAGCATTTT.

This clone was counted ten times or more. The CDR3 DNA reads TGTGCCAGCCATCCAGGGGGCGGGCAGCCCCAGCATTTT. This gives the protein CASHPGGGQPQHF. The rearrangement uses TRBV12-3 or TRBV12-4 and TRBJ1-5; 8 positions agree with TRBD1. CDR3 length equals 13 residues. The ends lost 8 bases at V and 7 bases at J; junction bases unmatched: 7.

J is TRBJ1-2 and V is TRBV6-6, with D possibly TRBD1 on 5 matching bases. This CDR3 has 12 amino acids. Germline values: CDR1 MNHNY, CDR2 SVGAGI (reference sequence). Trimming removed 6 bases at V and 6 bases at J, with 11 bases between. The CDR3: CASRVGEDGYTF. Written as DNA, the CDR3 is TGTGCCAGCAGAGTGGGGGAGGATGGCTACACCTTC.

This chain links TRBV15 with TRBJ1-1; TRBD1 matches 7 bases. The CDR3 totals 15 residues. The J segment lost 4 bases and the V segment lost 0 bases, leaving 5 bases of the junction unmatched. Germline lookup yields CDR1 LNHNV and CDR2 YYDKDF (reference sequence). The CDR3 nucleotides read TGTGCCACCAGCAGAGAAGCCCCAGGGGGCACTGAAGCTTTCTTT. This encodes CATSREAPGGTEAFF.

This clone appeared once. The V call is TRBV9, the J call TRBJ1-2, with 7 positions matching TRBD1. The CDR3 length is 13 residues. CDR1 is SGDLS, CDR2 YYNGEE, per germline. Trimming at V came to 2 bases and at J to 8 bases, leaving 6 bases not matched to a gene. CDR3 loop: CASSVPGQYGYTF. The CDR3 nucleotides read TGTGCCAGCAGCGTTCCGGGACAGTACGGCTACACCTTC.

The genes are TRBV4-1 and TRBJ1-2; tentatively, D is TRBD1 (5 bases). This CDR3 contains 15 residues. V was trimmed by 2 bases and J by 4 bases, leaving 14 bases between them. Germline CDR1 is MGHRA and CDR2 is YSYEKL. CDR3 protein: CASSQTWGQGYGYTF. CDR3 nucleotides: TGCGCCAGCAGCCAAACGTGGGGCCAGGGCTATGGCTACACCTTC.

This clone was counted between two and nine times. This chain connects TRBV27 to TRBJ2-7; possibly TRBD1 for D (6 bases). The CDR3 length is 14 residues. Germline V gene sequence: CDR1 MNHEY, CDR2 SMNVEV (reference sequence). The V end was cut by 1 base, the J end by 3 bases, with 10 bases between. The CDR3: CASSLFQDSYEQYF. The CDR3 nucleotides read TGTGCCAGCAGTTTATTCCAGGACAGCTACGAGCAGTACTTC.

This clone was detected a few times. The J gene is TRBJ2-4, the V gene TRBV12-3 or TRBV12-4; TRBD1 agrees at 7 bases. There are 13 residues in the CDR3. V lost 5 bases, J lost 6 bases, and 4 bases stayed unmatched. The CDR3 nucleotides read TGTGCCAGCAGTAGACAGGGAGTAAACATTCAGTACTTC. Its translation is CASSRQGVNIQYF.

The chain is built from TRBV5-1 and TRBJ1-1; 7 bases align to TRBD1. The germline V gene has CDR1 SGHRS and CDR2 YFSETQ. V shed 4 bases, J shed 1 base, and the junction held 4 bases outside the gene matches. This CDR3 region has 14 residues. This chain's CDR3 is CASSTGQENTEAFF. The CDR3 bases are TGCGCCAGCAGCACAGGACAGGAGAACACTGAAGCTTTCTTT.

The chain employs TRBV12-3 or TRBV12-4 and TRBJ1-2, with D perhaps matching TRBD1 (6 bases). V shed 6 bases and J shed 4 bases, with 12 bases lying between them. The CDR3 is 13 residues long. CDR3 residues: CASRLQGSYGYTF. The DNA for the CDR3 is TGTGCCAGCAGATTACAGGGCTCCTATGGCTACACCTTC.

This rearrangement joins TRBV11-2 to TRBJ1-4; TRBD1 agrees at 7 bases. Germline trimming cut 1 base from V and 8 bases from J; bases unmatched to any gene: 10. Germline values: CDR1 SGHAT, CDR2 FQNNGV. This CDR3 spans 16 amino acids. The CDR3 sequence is CASSLGGGGAGEKLFF. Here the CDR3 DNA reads TGTGCCAGCAGCTTAGGAGGAGGGGGCGCGGGAGAAAAACTGTTTTTT. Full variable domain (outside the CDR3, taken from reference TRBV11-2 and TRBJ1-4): EAGVAQSPRYKIIEKRQSVAFWCNPISGHATLYWYQQILGQGPKLLIQFQNNGVVDDSQLPKDRFSAERLKGVDSTLKIQPAKLEDSAVYLCASSLGGGGAGEKLFFGSGTQLSVL.

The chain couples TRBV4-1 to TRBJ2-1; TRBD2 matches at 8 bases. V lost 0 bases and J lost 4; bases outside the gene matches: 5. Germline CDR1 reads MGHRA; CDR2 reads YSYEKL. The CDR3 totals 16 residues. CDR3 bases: TGCGCCAGCAGCCAAGAAGCGGCTAGCGGGTACAATGAGCAGTTCTTC. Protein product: CASSQEAASGYNEQFF.

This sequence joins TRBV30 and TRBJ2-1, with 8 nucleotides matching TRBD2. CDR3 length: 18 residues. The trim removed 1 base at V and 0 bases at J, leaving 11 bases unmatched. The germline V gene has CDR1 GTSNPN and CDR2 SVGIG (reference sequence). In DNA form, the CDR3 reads TGTGCCTGGAGTGCTAGCGGGCCTGCCCCGAGCTCCTACAATGAGCAGTTCTTC. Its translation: CAWSASGPAPSSYNEQFF.

In nucleotides, the CDR3 is TGTGCCAGCTCACCATTCCTCGGGAAAGAGACCCAGTACTTC. Protein product: CASSPFLGKETQYF. The chain combines TRBV18 with TRBJ2-5; a possible D gene is TRBD2 (5 bases). The V gene's germline CDR1 is KGHSH and CDR2 LQKENI. Deletions cut 2 bases from V and 3 bases from J, with 10 bases between. The CDR3 spans 14 residues.

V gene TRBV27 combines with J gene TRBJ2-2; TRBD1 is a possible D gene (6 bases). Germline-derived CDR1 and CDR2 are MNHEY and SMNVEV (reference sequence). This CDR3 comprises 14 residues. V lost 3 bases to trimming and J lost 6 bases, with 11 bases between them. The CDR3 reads CASSLVQGAGELFF. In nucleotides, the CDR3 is TGTGCCAGCAGTTTGGTACAGGGCGCCGGGGAGCTGTTTTTT.

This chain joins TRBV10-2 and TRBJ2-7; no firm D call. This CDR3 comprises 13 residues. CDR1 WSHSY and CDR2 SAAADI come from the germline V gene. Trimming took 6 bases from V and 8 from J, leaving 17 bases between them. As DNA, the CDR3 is TGCGCCAGCAGCACCCGAACCGACACCCAGCAGTACTTC. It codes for CASSTRTDTQQYF.

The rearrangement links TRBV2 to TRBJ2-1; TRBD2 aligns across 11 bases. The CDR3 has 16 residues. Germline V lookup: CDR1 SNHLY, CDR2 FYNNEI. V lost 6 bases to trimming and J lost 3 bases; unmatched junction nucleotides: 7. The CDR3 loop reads CASSRQGLAVYNEQFF. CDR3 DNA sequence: TGTGCCAGCAGCCGTCAGGGACTAGCGGTCTACAATGAGCAGTTCTTC. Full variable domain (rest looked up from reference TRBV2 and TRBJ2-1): EPEVTQTPSHQVTQMGQEVILRCVPISNHLYFYWYRQILGQKVEFLVSFYNNEISEKSEIFDDQFSVERPDGSNFTLKIRSTKLEDSAMYFCASSRQGLAVYNEQFFGPGTRLTVL.